The present entry profiles one TCR beta chain with its context. The data were obtained in a study of identical twins. Per germline, CDR1 KGHSH and CDR2 LQKENI. The CDR3 totals 14 residues. After removal of 2 bases from V and 5 bases from J, the junction contained 6 bases not matched to a gene. TCRdb re-called the 5' RACE reads through MiXCR, storing one row per CDR3 protein. In the table there are about 530,000 distinct CDR3 sequences, roughly 15% of which are singletons. This sample was also put to use in a study of yellow fever vaccine responses in identical twins.

The V and J genes are TRBV18 and TRBJ2-7; 7 bases match TRBD1. This clonotype was obtained from a woman under 30 in good health. The sample was CD4+ T cells sorted from blood. The CDR3, as DNA: TGTGCCAGCTCACCAGCGACAGGGTTTAACGAGCAGTACGTC. Amino acids: CASSPATGFNEQYV.